This record concerns one TCR beta chain sequence. Its target is unknown. Genes and germline are mouse. The read ends 1 residue early relative to the CDR3; the germline J gene fills the gap. Indicated time point: mouse harvest day 14 after allogeneic transplant. Each mouse received 10^7 T-cell-depleted marrow cells plus 10^6 splenic CD5+ T cells by tail vein. Libraries were prepared by immunoSEQ multiplex PCR; TCRdb keeps only in-frame clonotypes and omits some of them. The sample comprises approximately 4,900 clones, about 42% of which are singletons, and about 20% rests with the top ten. This CDR3 has 14 residues. V lost 6 bases, J lost 3 bases, and 4 bases stayed unmatched. CDR1 is NNHNN, CDR2 SYGAGS, per germline (reference sequence). This entry belongs to a study of tissue T cells after allogeneic stem cell transplantation. Study outcomes and limitations: TCR repertoires tracked anatomic similarity, regardless of disease or transplant status. Blood and spleen captured only part of the tissue TCR repertoire.

The chain employs TRBV13-2 and TRBJ2-3, with 10 bases fitting TRBD2. Sequences were obtained from gut tissue. The receptor comes from a female BALB/c mouse given C57BL/6 T cells with graft-versus-host disease after an allogeneic hematopoietic cell transplant. This chain's CDR3 is CASADWGEAETLYF. CDR3 DNA (partial): TGTGCCAGCGCCGACTGGGGGGAGGCAGAAACGCTGTAT.